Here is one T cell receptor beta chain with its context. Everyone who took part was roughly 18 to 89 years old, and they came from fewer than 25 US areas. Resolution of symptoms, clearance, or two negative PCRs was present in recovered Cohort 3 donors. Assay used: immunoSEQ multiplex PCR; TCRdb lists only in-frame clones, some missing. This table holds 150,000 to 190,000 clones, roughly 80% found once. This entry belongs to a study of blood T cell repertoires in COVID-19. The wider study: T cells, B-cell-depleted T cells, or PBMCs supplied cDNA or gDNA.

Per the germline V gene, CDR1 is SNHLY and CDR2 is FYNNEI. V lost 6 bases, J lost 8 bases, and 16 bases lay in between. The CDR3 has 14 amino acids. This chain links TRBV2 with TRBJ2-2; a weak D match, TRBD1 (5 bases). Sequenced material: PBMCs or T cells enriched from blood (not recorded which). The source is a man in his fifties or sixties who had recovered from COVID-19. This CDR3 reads CASSDRMGRGELFF. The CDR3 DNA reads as TGTGCCAGCAGCGACAGAATGGGAAGGGGGGAGCTGTTTTTT. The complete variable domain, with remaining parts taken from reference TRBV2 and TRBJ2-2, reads EPEVTQTPSHQVTQMGQEVILRCVPISNHLYFYWYRQILGQKVEFLVSFYNNEISEKSEIFDDQFSVERPDGSNFTLKIRSTKLEDSAMYFCASSDRMGRGELFFGEGSRLTVL.